This T cell receptor beta chain was identified during a study of T cells after yellow fever vaccination. TCRdb re-derived calls from the 5' RACE reads in MiXCR, one entry per CDR3 protein. The sample includes about 30,000 distinct CDR3 sequences, approximately 4% of them seen just once. Study-level findings and limits: Most primary-vaccination clones reappeared after the booster (approximately 95% CD4, 75% to 90% CD8).

Per germline, CDR1 KGHDR and CDR2 SFDVKD. The CDR3 is 21 amino acids. As to this clonotype: Its antigen is as yet unknown.

The chain has TRBV24-1 and TRBJ2-1, with 9 bases that match TRBD2. This TCR was sampled from a man aged 25-45 years who received the YFV17D yellow fever vaccine. Sequenced here: CD8+ T cells sorted from PBMCs, sampled 5 days after the yellow fever booster vaccination. For the CDR3, the DNA is TGTGCGGCCAGTGATTTGAAGGCCGGTGGTAAGGGGACTAGCTTGATCAATGAGCAGTTCTTC. Translated: CAASDLKAGGKGTSLINEQFF.